These 32 T cell receptor beta chains came from one sample sequenced in a study of T cell responses to AZD1222 COVID-19 vaccine. Sequencing was performed with immunoSEQ multiplex PCR; in TCRdb, only in-frame clones are kept and a portion is missing. This table has roughly 80,000 clones, less than 95% appearing once. The sample was peripheral blood, taken 28 days after the second AZD1222 dose. Source of these receptors: an adult who received the AZD1222 COVID-19 vaccine.

J is TRBJ2-3 and V is TRBV6-5; 15 bases fit TRBD2. From germline, CDR1 is MNHEY and CDR2 SVGAGI. V lost 8 bases to trimming and J lost 6 bases; unmatched junction nucleotides: 3. This CDR3 spans 14 amino acids. The CDR3 spells CASRTSGREDTQYF. Written as DNA, the CDR3 is TGTGCCAGCCGGACTAGCGGGAGGGAGGATACGCAGTATTTT.

The rearrangement joins TRBV10-3 to TRBJ1-1; D is unclear. The CDR3 length is 12 residues. Germline assignment: CDR1 ENHRY and CDR2 SYGVKD. V lost 3 bases and J 4 bases, leaving 6 bases between the germline ends. CDR3 amino acids: CAISDGPTEAFF. The CDR3 DNA reads TGTGCCATCAGTGATGGTCCCACTGAAGCTTTCTTT.

The chain has TRBV3-1 (or the pseudogene TRBV3-2) and TRBJ1-2, with D perhaps TRBD1 (6 bases). V was cut by 4 bases and J by 2 bases, with 17 bases left in between. This CDR3 spans 16 amino acids. Germline CDR1 reads LGHDT; CDR2 reads YNNKEL (reference sequence). The CDR3 bases are TGTGCCAGCAGCCTCATCGCGGGACACCTCAACTATGGCTACACCTTC. Residues: CASSLIAGHLNYGYTF.

V usage is TRBV30 and J usage is TRBJ1-2; D is unclear. The germline gives CDR1 GTSNPN, CDR2 SVGIG (reference sequence). V lost 3 bases, J lost 8 bases, and 13 bases lay in between. The CDR3 consists of 12 residues. In DNA form, the CDR3 reads TGTGCCTGGAGCCTACAGTCCGGGGGCTACACCTTC. Its translation is CAWSLQSGGYTF.

The chain uses TRBV19 and TRBJ1-6; TRBD1 matches at 10 bases. This CDR3 spans 14 amino acids. The germline gives CDR1 LNHDA, CDR2 SQIVND (reference sequence). Trimming at V came to 10 bases and at J to 6 bases, leaving 6 bases not matched to a gene. CDR3: CAIRDRGSNSPLHF. CDR3 nucleotides: TGTGCCATCAGGGACAGGGGATCTAATTCACCCCTCCACTTT.

The V and J genes are TRBV24-1 and TRBJ1-2; maybe TRBD1 (5 bases). Trimming pared 2 bases from V and 8 bases from J, leaving 11 bases between. Germline V CDR1 and CDR2: KGHDR, SFDVKD. This CDR3 is 13 amino acids long. The CDR3 protein is CATSDWWGDGYTF. In DNA form, the CDR3 reads TGTGCCACCAGTGATTGGTGGGGCGACGGCTACACCTTC.

The chain links TRBV9 to TRBJ1-1; D is possibly TRBD1 (5 bases). CDR1 is SGDLS and CDR2 is YYNGEE in the germline V gene. V dropped 5 bases and J dropped 4 bases, with 12 bases sitting between them. The CDR3 is 13 amino acids. The CDR3 sequence: CASSGAGVTEAFF. CDR3 bases: TGTGCCAGCAGTGGGGCGGGGGTCACTGAAGCTTTCTTT.

The chain combines TRBV3-1 (or the pseudogene TRBV3-2) with TRBJ2-5; D possibly corresponds to TRBD1 (6 bases). V gave up 1 base and J gave up 4 bases, with 10 bases separating them. The CDR3 loop spans 14 amino acids. The germline V gene encodes CDR1 LGHDT and CDR2 YNNKEL (reference sequence). This CDR3 is CASSQGWGPETQYF. CDR3 nucleotide sequence: TGTGCCAGCAGCCAAGGGTGGGGGCCAGAGACCCAGTACTTC.

The gene calls are TRBV6-4 and TRBJ1-2, with D possibly matching TRBD1 (5 bases). V shed 1 base and J shed 8 bases, with 14 bases lying between them. Germline CDR1 is MRHNA and CDR2 is SNTAGT. The CDR3 is made up of 14 amino acids. Here the CDR3 reads CASSDFATGGGYTF. The CDR3 DNA reads as TGTGCCAGCAGTGACTTTGCTACAGGAGGCGGCTACACCTTC.

The chain joins TRBV21-1 to TRBJ1-2; the table's D gene call, TRBD1, was not cross checked with the DNA. TRBV21-1 is a known pseudogene. This CDR3 region has 15 residues. The CDR3 region is CASSKDLNRSNGYTF. Written as DNA, the CDR3 is TGTGCCAGCAGCAAAGATCTTAACAGGAGTAACGGCTACACCTTC.

This sequence joins TRBV7-2 and TRBJ2-7; 7 bases fit TRBD2. The germline gives CDR1 SGHTA, CDR2 FQGNSA. The CDR3 has 14 residues. V shed 8 bases, J shed 5 bases, and the junction held 12 bases outside the gene matches. The CDR3 loop reads CASGPSGMGNEQYF. The CDR3 coding sequence is TGTGCCAGCGGCCCAAGCGGGATGGGGAACGAGCAGTACTTC.

A single count supports this clone. The chain combines TRBV7-9 with TRBJ1-3, with a possible D match to TRBD1 (5 bases). Germline V lookup: CDR1 SEHNR, CDR2 FQNEAQ (reference sequence). V gave up 4 bases and J gave up 8 bases, with 12 bases separating them. CDR3 size: 13 residues. The CDR3 region has the DNA TGTGCCAGCAGCTACGGGACGGTTGACACCATATATTTT. Residues: CASSYGTVDTIYF.

The rearrangement uses TRBV7-6 and TRBJ2-7; D gene unclear. V was trimmed by 2 bases and J by 4 bases, leaving 3 bases between them. CDR3 length equals 11 residues. The germline V gene encodes CDR1 SGHVS and CDR2 FNYEAQ. Here the CDR3 reads CASSLRYEQYF. DNA of the CDR3: TGTGCCAGCAGCTTAAGGTACGAGCAGTACTTC. The full variable domain, with the rest looked up from reference TRBV7-6 and TRBJ2-7, is GAGVSQSPRYKVTKRGQDVALRCDPISGHVSLYWYRQALGQGPEFLTYFNYEAQQDKSGLPNDRFSAERPEGSISTLTIQRTEQRDSAMYRCASSLRYEQYFGPGTRLTVT.

The V call is TRBV6-2 or TRBV6-3, the J call TRBJ1-6; D unresolved. Trimming cost V 5 bases and J 9 bases, with 23 bases left between them. The CDR3 sequence is 17 residues long. From germline, CDR1 is MNHEY and CDR2 SVGEGT. DNA of the CDR3: TGTGCCAGCAGTCAGAACGCCGGAGACTTGGGGATTTCACCCCTCCACTTT. This codes for CASSQNAGDLGISPLHF.

The chain joins TRBV5-1 to TRBJ2-7; a weak D match, TRBD2 (6 bases). The germline V gene has CDR1 SGHRS and CDR2 YFSETQ. The CDR3 runs 15 residues. The germline V and J ends were trimmed by 4 bases and 0 bases, with 14 bases remaining between them. CDR3 sequence: CASSPQRALSYEQYF. Here the CDR3 DNA reads TGCGCCAGCAGCCCTCAGCGGGCCCTCTCCTACGAGCAGTACTTC.

This chain joins TRBV5-8 and TRBJ2-1; the match to TRBD1 covers 10 bases. Germline V lookup: CDR1 SGHTS, CDR2 YDEGEE. CDR3 length equals 16 residues. Losses at the gene ends were 2 bases for V and 9 bases for J; bases not matched to a gene: 11. CDR3 sequence (DNA): TGTGCCAGCAGCTTCTACCCGGGACAGGGGACGTTTGAGCAGTTCTTC. Its translation: CASSFYPGQGTFEQFF.

This clone is a singleton in its sample. The chain has TRBV6-2 or TRBV6-3 and TRBJ2-1; 9 positions agree with TRBD2. This CDR3 spans 15 amino acids. J lost 1 base, V lost 6 bases, and 4 bases had no gene match. Germline V lookup: CDR1 MNHEY, CDR2 SVGEGT. CDR3 nucleotide sequence: TGTGCCAGCAGCCTAGCGGGGCCATCCTACAATGAGCAGTTCTTC. Its translation: CASSLAGPSYNEQFF.

V and J are TRBV1 and TRBJ1-5; the table's D call, TRBD1, has no DNA check behind it. TRBV1 is deemed a pseudogene. This CDR3 spans 16 amino acids. The CDR3 reads CTSSRLDTECNQPQHF. CDR3 in DNA: TGCACCAGCAGCCGTTTAGACACTGAGTGCAATCAGCCCCAGCATTTT.

V is TRBV30 and J is TRBJ2-3, with D hard to call. CDR1 is GTSNPN, CDR2 SVGIG, per germline (reference sequence). The CDR3 runs to 10 residues. The CDR3 here is CTWGTDTQYF. The CDR3 DNA sequence: TGTACTTGGGGCACAGATACGCAGTATTTT.

The chain carries TRBV25-1 and TRBJ2-7; 10 bases match TRBD1. The V gene's germline CDR1 is MGHDK and CDR2 SYGVNS. The CDR3 length is 13 residues. The trim removed 7 bases at V and 4 bases at J, leaving 4 bases unmatched. CDR3 residues: CASTGTGEYEQYF. The CDR3 DNA reads TGTGCCAGCACCGGGACAGGGGAGTACGAGCAGTACTTC.

This rearrangement joins TRBV19 to TRBJ1-4, with unresolved D. V was trimmed by 5 bases and J by 0 bases, leaving 7 bases between them. Germline CDR1 and CDR2: LNHDA and SQIVND (reference sequence). The CDR3 spans 14 residues. The CDR3 sequence: CASSPAATNEKLFF. The CDR3 nucleotides are TGTGCCAGTAGTCCAGCTGCAACTAATGAAAAACTGTTTTTT.

The chain carries TRBV7-9 and TRBJ1-1; 7 bases match TRBD1. The CDR3 extends over 15 amino acids. V shed 5 bases, J shed 5 bases, and the junction held 11 bases outside the gene matches. In germline, CDR1 is SEHNR, CDR2 FQNEAQ (reference sequence). The CDR3: CASSPFDRAGTEAFF. The DNA for the CDR3 is TGTGCCAGCAGCCCATTTGACAGGGCGGGAACTGAAGCTTTCTTT.

The chain links TRBV12-3 or TRBV12-4 to TRBJ1-2; weak D call: TRBD1 (6 bases). Trimming removed 3 bases at V and 4 bases at J, with 9 bases between. The CDR3 is 13 amino acids. This CDR3 is CASSFQGTYGYTF. The DNA for the CDR3 is TGTGCCAGCAGTTTTCAGGGGACCTATGGCTACACCTTC.

The chain employs TRBV6-1 and TRBJ1-4; 8 positions agree with TRBD1. The CDR3 contains 14 residues. With V trimmed by 6 bases and J by 7 bases, 7 bases remained unmatched. Per the germline V gene, CDR1 is MNHNS and CDR2 is SASEGT. In DNA form, the CDR3 reads TGTGCCAGCAGGGATGGACAGGGTTCTGAAAAACTGTTTTTT. It yields the protein CASRDGQGSEKLFF.

This clone was seen a single time. J is TRBJ2-3 and V is TRBV21-1; the table gives TRBD1 as D, unverified against the DNA. TRBV21-1 is marked as a pseudogene. The CDR3 length is 14 residues. The chain's CDR3 is CATLRDRGPDTQYF. For the CDR3, the DNA is TGTGCCACTCTCCGGGACAGGGGCCCAGATACGCAGTATTTT.

V is TRBV25-1 and J is TRBJ2-7, with a weak D call TRBD2 (6 bases). The CDR3 runs 13 residues. Germline assignment: CDR1 MGHDK and CDR2 SYGVNS. V shed 4 bases and J shed 7 bases, with 14 bases lying between them. In DNA form, the CDR3 reads TGTGCCAGCAGTGTGGGAGGCCGGGAAGAGCAGTACTTC. As protein: CASSVGGREEQYF.

The rearrangement links TRBV5-1 to TRBJ1-6; D remains unclear. Trimming cost V 0 bases and J 7 bases, with 5 bases left between them. The germline CDR1 and CDR2 sequences are SGHRS and YFSETQ. This CDR3 is built from 13 residues. The CDR3 coding sequence is TGCGCCAGCAGCTTGGAGGAGAATTCACCCCTCCACTTT. This translates into CASSLEENSPLHF.

The chain links TRBV2 to TRBJ2-5; 12 positions match TRBD1. The J segment lost 0 bases and the V segment lost 6 bases, leaving 2 bases of the junction unmatched. The CDR3 runs to 15 residues. CDR1 is SNHLY, CDR2 FYNNEI, per germline. The CDR3 spells CASSRDRGHQETQYF. DNA of the CDR3: TGTGCCAGCAGCCGGGACAGGGGGCACCAAGAGACCCAGTACTTC.

The chain recombines TRBV29-1 with TRBJ2-1; TRBD1 matches 7 bases. Germline V gives CDR1 SQVTM, CDR2 ANQGSEA. The CDR3 is 15 residues long. V gave up 4 bases and J gave up 3 bases; unmatched junction bases: 9. The CDR3 sequence: CSVVGAGGLYNEQFF. CDR3 coding DNA: TGCAGCGTTGTTGGGGCAGGGGGTCTCTACAATGAGCAGTTCTTC.

The table lists this clone with a count of one. V is TRBV11-3 and J is TRBJ2-7, with TRBD1 as a possible D gene (5 bases). The CDR3 has 14 residues. CDR1 is SGHNT and CDR2 is YENEEA in the germline V gene. V was pared by 1 base and J by 5 bases, with 12 bases between. The CDR3, as DNA: TGTGCCAGCAGCTTAGGTTTAGTAGGGGACGAGCAGTACTTC. Residues: CASSLGLVGDEQYF.

The V call is TRBV11-3, the J call TRBJ1-1; D not certain. Per the germline V gene, CDR1 is SGHNT and CDR2 is YENEEA. The CDR3 is 14 amino acids. Between the trimmed V and J ends, which lost 4 bases and 1 base, there was a span of 10 bases. Here the CDR3 DNA reads TGTGCCAGCAGCTCGAACCTAGCGAACACTGAAGCTTTCTTT. This translates into CASSSNLANTEAFF.

This chain joins TRBV4-3 and TRBJ1-2, with D possibly being TRBD1 (5 bases). CDR3 length: 15 amino acids. The V and J ends lost 0 bases and 5 bases respectively, with 13 bases between them. From germline, CDR1 is LGHNA and CDR2 YSLEER. Here the CDR3 DNA reads TGCGCCAGCAGCCAAGATGGAAGAGGACAATATGGCTACACCTTC. It specifies CASSQDGRGQYGYTF.